The 25 T cell receptor beta chains below come from one sample, sequenced in a study of T cells in Graves' hyperthyroidism and ophthalmopathy. Using RNA transcripts as the source, TCR beta CDR3 regions were amplified. The HTBI primer set was used in a first-round RT-PCR of the TCR CDR3. TCRdb itself ran the multiplex PCR reads through MiXCR, one entry per CDR3 protein. The sample has about 710,000 distinct CDR3 sequences; about 16% are singletons. The source material was blood. Receptors were obtained from a man between 18 and 29 years old with Graves' hyperthyroidism.

This clonotype was recorded at least ten times. CDR3 DNA: TGCAGTGCTAGAGTCCCCGCTGTAGCGGGAGGGCCCGGAGTAGGCTACAATGAGCAGTTCTTC. Amino acid sequence: CSARVPAVAGGPGVGYNEQFF. The chain uses TRBV20-1 and TRBJ2-1; 11 positions match TRBD2. The length of the CDR3 is 21 residues. With V trimmed by 1 base and J by 3 bases, 20 bases remained unmatched. Germline V gives CDR1 DFQATT, CDR2 SNEGSKA (reference sequence).

At least ten counts were recorded for this clonotype. CDR3 loop: CASSPQETVGRTQYF. The DNA of the CDR3 is TGTGCCAGCTCACCACAGGAGACGGTGGGCCGGACCCAGTACTTC. V gene TRBV18 combines with J gene TRBJ2-5; D unclear. V shed 1 base and J shed 7 bases, with 16 bases lying between them. Germline V CDR1 and CDR2: KGHSH, LQKENI. The CDR3 is made up of 15 amino acids.

This clonotype was recorded at least ten times. The rearrangement links TRBV9 to TRBJ2-2, with 7 bases fitting TRBD2. CDR1 and CDR2 (germline): SGDLS, YYNGEE. Trimming at V came to 2 bases and at J to 0 bases, leaving 1 base not matched to a gene. This CDR3 spans 15 amino acids. CDR3 residues: CASSVGTTNTGELFF. The CDR3 DNA is TGTGCCAGCAGCGTTGGGACTACGAACACCGGGGAGCTGTTTTTT.

This chain links TRBV6-1 with TRBJ2-1; 15 nucleotides match TRBD2. V lost 6 bases to trimming and J lost 3 bases; unmatched junction nucleotides: 0. The germline CDR1 and CDR2 sequences are MNHNS and SASEGT. The CDR3 has 15 amino acids. CDR3 nucleotides: TGTGCCAGCAGGGGACTAGCGGGAGGCTACAATGAGCAGTTCTTC. Protein sequence: CASRGLAGGYNEQFF.

The J gene is TRBJ1-1, the V gene TRBV6-2 or TRBV6-3, with D possibly being TRBD1 (5 bases). The V gene's germline CDR1 is MNHEY and CDR2 SVGEGT. V was trimmed by 10 bases and J by 5 bases, leaving 23 bases between them. CDR3 length: 15 residues. This chain's CDR3 is CATSELAGRWTEAFF. The CDR3 DNA reads as TGTGCCACCTCTGAGTTGGCAGGGAGGTGGACTGAAGCTTTCTTT.

This clonotype came up many times. The J gene is TRBJ2-7, the V gene TRBV7-8, with D perhaps matching TRBD2 (6 bases). Trimming took off 7 bases at V and 2 bases at J, with 21 bases between the two ends. The length of the CDR3 is 16 residues. Germline V gene lookup returns CDR1 SGHVS and CDR2 FQNEAQ. The CDR3 DNA reads as TGTGCCAGCACCCCTTCATACGGGAGAGGGGCCTACGAGCAGTACTTC. Amino acid sequence: CASTPSYGRGAYEQYF.

The sample holds a few counts of this clonotype. The chain employs TRBV29-1 and TRBJ2-7; TRBD2 matches at 9 bases. The CDR3 contains 15 residues. The J segment lost 3 bases and the V segment lost 6 bases, leaving 12 bases of the junction unmatched. CDR1 is SQVTM, CDR2 ANQGSEA, per germline. The CDR3 reads CSVGKLAGLGYEQYF. CDR3 bases: TGCAGCGTGGGGAAACTAGCGGGCCTAGGCTACGAGCAGTACTTC.

The chain uses TRBV12-3 or TRBV12-4 and TRBJ2-7, with D perhaps assigned TRBD1 or TRBD2 (5 bases each). CDR3 size: 14 residues. V lost 6 bases, J lost 0 bases, and 12 bases lay in between. The CDR3 nucleotides read TGTGCCAGCAGGCCCGGGACCTTCTCCTACGAGCAGTACTTC. Its protein is CASRPGTFSYEQYF.

This clonotype was observed many times. CDR3 coding DNA: TGTGCCACCAGTGATACGCGACAGGTGGGCAACGAGCAGTACTTC. Translating it yields CATSDTRQVGNEQYF. The chain joins TRBV24-1 to TRBJ2-7; D perhaps matches TRBD1 (6 bases). The germline V and J ends were trimmed by 3 bases and 5 bases, with 16 bases remaining between them. Germline V gene lookup returns CDR1 KGHDR and CDR2 SFDVKD. The CDR3 runs to 15 residues.

This clonotype was seen repeatedly, ten times or more. This chain links TRBV6-2 or TRBV6-3 with TRBJ2-4, with 9 positions matching TRBD1. The CDR3 has 16 amino acids. Germline CDR1 MNHEY, CDR2 SVGEGT. V was clipped by 6 bases and J by 8 bases; unmatched bases: 14. CDR3 sequence: CASSTGGPLGEDIQYF. The CDR3, as DNA: TGTGCCAGCAGCACAGGGGGCCCCTTGGGAGAGGACATTCAGTACTTC.

This clonotype was found many times. This chain connects TRBV11-2 to TRBJ2-7; D is possibly TRBD1 or TRBD2 (6 bases each). CDR3 length: 16 amino acids. Germline-derived CDR1 and CDR2 are SGHAT and FQNNGV. V gave up 1 base and J gave up 2 bases, with 15 bases separating them. The CDR3 DNA reads TGTGCCAGCAGCTTAGTCCTTTCGGGGGACACCTACGAGCAGTACTTC. Translation gives CASSLVLSGDTYEQYF.

There are a few counts of this clonotype. The chain has TRBV12-3 or TRBV12-4 and TRBJ2-1; a weak D match, TRBD2 (6 bases). Between the trimmed V and J ends, which lost 3 bases and 7 bases, there was a span of 19 bases. CDR3 length: 16 residues. Here the CDR3 DNA reads TGTGCCAGCAGTTTCTACGGGGGAATTCTTAGGAATGAGCAGTTCTTC. It specifies CASSFYGGILRNEQFF.

This clonotype occurred a few times. The V call is TRBV28, the J call TRBJ2-1; possibly TRBD2 for D (5 bases). The CDR3 runs to 16 residues. V was cut by 1 base and J by 5 bases, with 15 bases left in between. Germline V gene data show CDR1 as MDHEN and CDR2 as SYDVKM. Here the CDR3 DNA reads TGTGCCAGCAGTTTATTATTCCGGCGGGCTGACAATGAGCAGTTCTTC. Protein: CASSLLFRRADNEQFF.

This clonotype was seen a few times. The chain carries TRBV24-1 and TRBJ2-2; the match to TRBD2 covers 7 bases. The CDR3 consists of 17 residues. The junction had 5 bases not matched to a gene; V was cut back by 1 base and J by 1 base. Germline V lookup: CDR1 KGHDR, CDR2 SFDVKD. This CDR3 reads CATSDFGGSLNTGELFF. The DNA of the CDR3 is TGTGCCACCAGTGATTTTGGCGGGAGCCTGAACACCGGGGAGCTGTTTTTT.

This clonotype was observed a few times. CDR3 sequence (DNA): TGTGCCAGTAGTATGGACAGAGCGAGCTCCTACAATGAGCAGTTCTTC. This gives the protein CASSMDRASSYNEQFF. The chain recombines TRBV19 with TRBJ2-1; TRBD1 is a possible D gene (6 bases). This CDR3 comprises 16 residues. V gave up 3 bases and J gave up 0 bases, with 12 bases separating them. Per the germline V gene, CDR1 is LNHDA and CDR2 is SQIVND (reference sequence).

The V call is TRBV12-3 or TRBV12-4, the J call TRBJ2-2; 8 bases map to TRBD1. The CDR3 is made up of 16 amino acids. With V trimmed by 5 bases and J by 6 bases, 11 bases remained unmatched. CDR3: CASSPGQGRVAGELFF. The CDR3, as DNA: TGTGCCAGCAGTCCTGGACAGGGTCGGGTAGCCGGGGAGCTGTTTTTT.

This clonotype has a count of ten or more. V and J are TRBV12-5 and TRBJ1-1; D unresolved. Germline CDR1 LGHNT, CDR2 FRNRAP. The germline V and J ends were trimmed by 6 bases and 0 bases, with 8 bases remaining between them. The CDR3 extends over 13 amino acids. In DNA, the CDR3 is TGTGCTAGTGGACCCGACCTGAACACTGAAGCTTTCTTT. Its protein product is CASGPDLNTEAFF. Full variable domain (rest looked up from reference TRBV12-5 and TRBJ1-1): DARVTQTPRHKVTEMGQEVTMRCQPILGHNTVFWYRQTMMQGLELLAYFRNRAPLDDSGMPKDRFSAEMPDATLATLKIQPSEPRDSAVYFCASGPDLNTEAFFGQGTRLTVV.

The chain couples TRBV29-1 to TRBJ1-5, with unresolved D. The CDR3 extends over 22 amino acids. Trimming cost V 3 bases and J 4 bases, with 37 bases left between them. CDR1 SQVTM and CDR2 ANQGSEA come from the germline V gene. The CDR3 is CSVDEGAICPWKASGPNQPQHF. Here the CDR3 DNA reads TGCAGCGTTGATGAGGGCGCTATATGCCCATGGAAAGCGTCTGGCCCAAATCAGCCCCAGCATTTT.

This clonotype has ten or more counts. V and J are TRBV11-2 and TRBJ1-2; D is unclear. Germline V lookup: CDR1 SGHAT, CDR2 FQNNGV. The ends were cut back, 2 bases at V and 11 bases at J, with 12 bases in the middle. This CDR3 contains 12 residues. The CDR3 reads CASSLRRAGYTF. CDR3 nucleotide sequence: TGTGCCAGCAGCTTAAGGAGGGCCGGATACACCTTC.

The table lists this clonotype with a few counts. The chain recombines TRBV29-1 with TRBJ2-7, with a possible D match to TRBD1 (5 bases). Looked up from germline, CDR1 is SQVTM and CDR2 is ANQGSEA. Trimming took 6 bases from V and 2 from J, leaving 14 bases between them. The CDR3 is 13 residues long. CDR3 coding DNA: TGCAGCGTCGCAGGGATTAGGCCCTACGAGCAGTACTTC. It translates to CSVAGIRPYEQYF.

The CDR3 is CASSSLRGAAGELFF. The CDR3 nucleotides are TGTGCCAGCAGCTCCCTACGGGGAGCGGCCGGGGAGCTGTTTTTT. The genes are TRBV7-9 and TRBJ2-2; D is perhaps TRBD2 (5 bases). V dropped 4 bases and J dropped 6 bases, with 15 bases sitting between them. This CDR3 region has 15 residues. The germline V gene encodes CDR1 SEHNR and CDR2 FQNEAQ (reference sequence).

This clonotype was counted between two and nine times. The DNA of the CDR3 is TGCAGTGCTAGGGCACTAGCGGGAGGGCCTAATAGGGGAACCTACGAGCAGTACTTC. This sequence encodes CSARALAGGPNRGTYEQYF. The rearrangement uses TRBV20-1 and TRBJ2-7; 13 nucleotides match TRBD2. The CDR3 totals 19 residues. Germline V gives CDR1 DFQATT, CDR2 SNEGSKA (reference sequence). The V gene end was trimmed by 3 bases and the J gene end by 2 bases; junction bases not matched to a gene: 16.

CDR3 residues: CSARDGTSGSSSYNEQFF. In DNA, the CDR3 is TGCAGTGCTAGAGATGGGACTAGCGGGAGTAGCTCCTACAATGAGCAGTTCTTC. This chain connects TRBV20-1 to TRBJ2-1, with TRBD2 matching over 14 bases. This CDR3 has 18 amino acids. Germline assignment: CDR1 DFQATT and CDR2 SNEGSKA (reference sequence). V trimming: 0 bases; J trimming: 0 bases; junction bases outside the gene matches: 4.

The V and J genes are TRBV5-8 and TRBJ2-3, with a tentative D call TRBD1 (6 bases). The CDR3 spans 16 residues. CDR1 and CDR2 (germline): SGHTS, YDEGEE. The germline V and J ends were trimmed by 4 bases and 4 bases, with 19 bases remaining between them. This CDR3 reads CASSQSRGFLPDTQYF. CDR3 DNA: TGTGCCAGCAGCCAATCCAGGGGCTTCTTGCCAGATACGCAGTATTTT.

This clonotype has more than one count but fewer than ten. The junction does not match germline at one end; this may be a read error. The chain combines TRBV2 with TRBJ2-1; D may be TRBD1 or TRBD2 (6 bases each). Germline V gives CDR1 SNHLY, CDR2 FYNNEI. This CDR3 is built from 15 residues. The CDR3 region has the DNA TGTGCCAGCAGTGCTGGGGGGCAAGTCTACAATGAGCAGTCCTTC. Its translation: CASSAGGQVYNEQSF.